Presented here are 32 T cell receptor beta chains from one specimen sequenced in a study of CD8 T cells in ankylosing spondylitis. Study outcomes and limitations: For ankylosing spondylitis blood, a TCR beta motif of about 8 highly homologous variants appeared characteristic.

These receptors' antigens are unknown. TCRdb re-analysed the 5' RACE reads in MiXCR, keeping a single row per CDR3 protein. This sample has 400,000 or so distinct CDR3 sequences, with more than 25% found just once. The source material was blood, either unsorted or a sorted T cell fraction (not recorded which). The source of these receptors is a male donor with ankylosing spondylitis.

The rearrangement links TRBV12-3 or TRBV12-4 to TRBJ2-7; D gene ambiguous. The CDR3 has 13 residues. V shed 6 bases and J shed 1 base, with 10 bases lying between them. CDR3 in DNA: TGTGCCAGCAGCCGCAGCTTATCCTACGAGCAGTACTTC. This encodes CASSRSLSYEQYF.

This clonotype occurred many times. The V gene is TRBV5-1, the J gene TRBJ1-5; 7 nucleotides match TRBD1. V was pared by 3 bases and J by 4 bases, with 4 bases of the junction left unmatched. CDR1 and CDR2 (germline): SGHRS, YFSETQ. CDR3 length: 14 amino acids. The CDR3: CASSSGDRNQPQHF. In nucleotides, the CDR3 is TGCGCCAGCAGCTCCGGGGACAGAAATCAGCCCCAGCATTTT. Filled out from reference TRBV5-1 and TRBJ1-5, the complete variable domain reads KAGVTQTPRYLIKTRGQQVTLSCSPISGHRSVSWYQQTPGQGLQFLFEYFSETQRNKGNFPGRFSGRQFSNSRSEMNVSTLELGDSALYLCASSSGDRNQPQHFGDGTRLSIL.

Only a few counts were recorded for this clonotype. The chain links TRBV3-1 to TRBJ1-1; D possibly corresponds to TRBD1 (6 bases). Trimming left V 1 base short and J 5 bases short, with 17 bases between. The CDR3 contains 16 residues. The germline V gene encodes CDR1 LGHDT and CDR2 YNNKEL (reference sequence). CDR3: CASSQGGRGARTEAFF. The CDR3 DNA follows: TGTGCCAGCAGCCAAGGAGGCCGGGGGGCGCGAACTGAAGCTTTCTTT.

J is TRBJ2-3 and V is TRBV24-1; D uncertain. From germline, CDR1 is KGHDR and CDR2 SFDVKD. Trimming removed 8 bases from V and 10 bases from J, with 12 bases in between. The length of the CDR3 is 11 residues. CDR3 in amino acids: CATMDGQAQYF. DNA of the CDR3: TGTGCCACCATGGATGGCCAGGCGCAGTATTTT.

The genes are TRBV5-1 and TRBJ2-4; D is unclear. V shed 1 base and J shed 0 bases, with 5 bases lying between them. CDR3 length: 14 amino acids. The germline CDR1 and CDR2 sequences are SGHRS and YFSETQ. CDR3 region: CASSLTVAKNIQYF. The CDR3, as DNA: TGCGCCAGCAGCTTGACCGTAGCCAAAAACATTCAGTACTTC. The whole variable domain, filled in from reference TRBV5-1 and TRBJ2-4, reads KAGVTQTPRYLIKTRGQQVTLSCSPISGHRSVSWYQQTPGQGLQFLFEYFSETQRNKGNFPGRFSGRQFSNSRSEMNVSTLELGDSALYLCASSLTVAKNIQYFGAGTRLSVL.

In nucleotides, the CDR3 is TGCGCCAGCAGCATGGGGTCTAGCGTGAGCACAGATACGCAGTATTTT. It encodes CASSMGSSVSTDTQYF. V gene TRBV5-1 combines with J gene TRBJ2-3, with D possibly TRBD2 on 6 matching bases. This CDR3 has 16 amino acids. V shed 4 bases and J shed 0 bases, with 15 bases lying between them. Germline V CDR1 and CDR2: SGHRS, YFSETQ.

The J gene is TRBJ2-7, the V gene TRBV3-1; possibly TRBD1 or TRBD2 for D (5 bases each). The CDR3 length is 16 residues. The germline V gene has CDR1 LGHDT and CDR2 YNNKEL (reference sequence). V gave up 3 bases and J gave up 5 bases, with 20 bases separating them. The CDR3 here is CASSQGWDLGSHEQYV. The CDR3 DNA follows: TGTGCCAGCAGCCAGGGCTGGGACCTCGGCAGCCACGAGCAGTACGTC.

This sequence joins TRBV12-3 or TRBV12-4 and TRBJ2-1, with D hard to call. Trimming removed 7 bases from V and 0 bases from J, with 10 bases in between. The CDR3 is made up of 14 amino acids. This CDR3 is CASNHLSSYNEQFF. The CDR3 DNA is TGTGCCAGCAACCACTTGAGCTCCTACAATGAGCAGTTCTTC.

This clonotype was counted only a few times. The J gene is TRBJ1-1, the V gene TRBV24-1, with D possibly being TRBD1 (6 bases). V was cut by 3 bases and J by 4 bases, with 8 bases left in between. The CDR3 extends over 13 amino acids. Germline lookup yields CDR1 KGHDR and CDR2 SFDVKD. In nucleotides, the CDR3 is TGTGCCACCAGTGATCCAGGGGCCACTGAAGCTTTCTTT. Its translation is CATSDPGATEAFF.

This sequence joins TRBV12-5 and TRBJ2-2; a weak D match, TRBD2 (5 bases). In germline, CDR1 is LGHNT, CDR2 FRNRAP. This CDR3 has 15 residues. V gave up 1 base and J gave up 0 bases, with 6 bases separating them. The CDR3 DNA reads TGTGCTAGTGGTTTGGGACTACCGAACACCGGGGAGCTGTTTTTT. Amino acid sequence: CASGLGLPNTGELFF.

The chain recombines TRBV2 with TRBJ2-1, with D hard to call. Trimming removed 5 bases at V and 9 bases at J, with 17 bases between. This CDR3 is 14 amino acids long. From germline, CDR1 is SNHLY and CDR2 FYNNEI. CDR3 DNA: TGTGCCAGCAGTCTACGGTTTTCCTCCGGTGAGCAGTTCTTC. As protein: CASSLRFSSGEQFF.

The chain couples TRBV9 to TRBJ1-6; TRBD1 aligns across 9 bases. The trim removed 4 bases at V and 7 bases at J, leaving 6 bases unmatched. The CDR3 loop spans 15 amino acids. CDR1 SGDLS and CDR2 YYNGEE come from the germline V gene. The CDR3 sequence: CASSPRGQGNSPLHF. CDR3 DNA sequence: TGTGCCAGCAGCCCTAGAGGACAGGGGAATTCACCCCTCCACTTT.

This rearrangement joins TRBV10-3 to TRBJ2-6; D not certain. The CDR3 totals 12 residues. Looked up from germline, CDR1 is ENHRY and CDR2 is SYGVKD. V shed 7 bases and J shed 2 bases, with 3 bases lying between them. This CDR3 is CAINPGANVLTF. In nucleotides, the CDR3 is TGTGCCATCAACCCTGGGGCCAACGTCCTGACTTTC.

This sequence joins TRBV5-1 and TRBJ2-3; D remains unclear. Germline values: CDR1 SGHRS, CDR2 YFSETQ. Deletions cut 2 bases from V and 6 bases from J, with 13 bases between. This CDR3 contains 14 residues. The CDR3 protein is CASSLTHRLDTQYF. CDR3 DNA sequence: TGCGCCAGCAGCTTAACTCACAGACTGGATACGCAGTATTTT.

The chain joins TRBV20-1 to TRBJ1-2; 12 bases match TRBD1. Germline V gene sequence: CDR1 DFQATT, CDR2 SNEGSKA (reference sequence). This CDR3 has 14 residues. Germline trimming cut 1 base from V and 9 bases from J; bases unmatched to any gene: 6. The CDR3 DNA is TGCAGTGCTAGAGGGGTGGGACAGGGGGCGAGCTACACCTTC. Translated: CSARGVGQGASYTF.

The chain couples TRBV29-1 to TRBJ2-7; 9 positions agree with TRBD2. Germline V gene lookup returns CDR1 SQVTM and CDR2 ANQGSEA. The CDR3 contains 14 residues. Trimming took 4 bases from V and 5 from J; bases not matched to a gene: 9. The CDR3 sequence: CSVAGLAGRHEQYF. The CDR3 coding sequence is TGCAGCGTTGCGGGGCTAGCGGGACGGCACGAGCAGTACTTC.

This clonotype was seen many times. J is TRBJ1-5 and V is TRBV4-1, with D perhaps matching TRBD1 (6 bases). CDR1 and CDR2 (germline): MGHRA, YSYEKL. Trimming cost V 4 bases and J 11 bases, with 12 bases left between them. The CDR3 covers 12 residues. CDR3 nucleotide sequence: TGCGCCAGCAGCCTCCCTCAGGGGACCCAGCATTTT. Protein sequence: CASSLPQGTQHF.

V is TRBV20-1 and J is TRBJ1-1, with D unresolved. The CDR3 runs 12 residues. Trimming pared 1 base from V and 3 bases from J, leaving 6 bases between. Germline CDR1 reads DFQATT; CDR2 reads SNEGSKA (reference sequence). For the CDR3, the DNA is TGCAGTGCTAGAGGAGAGTACACTGAAGCTTTCTTT. It specifies CSARGEYTEAFF.

This rearrangement joins TRBV2 to TRBJ2-7; D is possibly TRBD2 (6 bases). Germline assignment: CDR1 SNHLY and CDR2 FYNNEI. This CDR3 is 13 amino acids long. The ends were cut back, 10 bases at V and 3 bases at J, with 16 bases in the middle. The CDR3 sequence: CANSFGRDYEQYF. CDR3 DNA sequence: TGTGCCAACTCCTTTGGGCGGGACTACGAGCAGTACTTC.

V gene TRBV5-1 combines with J gene TRBJ2-1; possible D gene TRBD2, 6 bases. This CDR3 region has 16 residues. Trimming took 4 bases from V and 4 from J, leaving 18 bases between them. Germline V gene data show CDR1 as SGHRS and CDR2 as YFSETQ. The CDR3 nucleotides are TGCGCCAGCAGCCTCCCCGCCCCGGGAGAGTACAATGAGCAGTTCTTC. This gives the protein CASSLPAPGEYNEQFF.

This clonotype occurred a few times. The chain employs TRBV12-3 or TRBV12-4 and TRBJ2-3; 8 bases fit TRBD2. The CDR3 contains 15 residues. The V gene end was trimmed by 5 bases and the J gene end by 2 bases; junction bases not matched to a gene: 6. The CDR3 reads CASSISGIITDTQYF. The CDR3, as DNA: TGTGCCAGCAGTATTAGCGGGATAATCACAGATACGCAGTATTTT.

This clonotype has more than one count but fewer than ten. This chain joins TRBV11-2 and TRBJ1-6; a weak D match, TRBD1 (6 bases). The germline CDR1 and CDR2 sequences are SGHAT and FQNNGV. V lost 6 bases, J lost 10 bases, and 19 bases lay in between. CDR3 size: 15 residues. The CDR3 region has the DNA TGTGCCAGCAGACTGGGGAACAGGGAGGGATCACCCCTCCACTTT. Translated, it gives CASRLGNREGSPLHF.

J is TRBJ1-5 and V is TRBV12-3 or TRBV12-4; D not resolved. The CDR3 is 16 amino acids. V was clipped by 3 bases and J by 0 bases, with 12 bases between them. As DNA, the CDR3 is TGTGCCAGCAGTTTTCAGGCAACGTATAGCAATCAGCCCCAGCATTTT. It is translated as CASSFQATYSNQPQHF.

In this sample, this clonotype turned up a few times. The chain couples TRBV5-1 to TRBJ2-1; no clear D. The CDR3 is made up of 16 amino acids. Trimming cost V 1 base and J 0 bases, with 11 bases left between them. Looked up from germline, CDR1 is SGHRS and CDR2 is YFSETQ. The CDR3 sequence: CASSLLTASSYNEQFF. The CDR3 nucleotides read TGCGCCAGCAGCTTGTTAACGGCAAGCTCCTACAATGAGCAGTTCTTC.

This clonotype was counted only a few times. The chain carries TRBV29-1 and TRBJ1-2; D ambiguous. The CDR3 extends over 12 amino acids. Trimming cost V 4 bases and J 3 bases, with 9 bases left between them. Germline CDR1 is SQVTM and CDR2 is ANQGSEA. The CDR3 region has the DNA TGCAGCGTTGGCAACCTCGACTATGGCTACACCTTC. Encoded protein: CSVGNLDYGYTF.

This clonotype has only a few counts. The chain has TRBV6-1 and TRBJ1-1; no clear D. Looked up from germline, CDR1 is MNHNS and CDR2 is SASEGT. V was cut by 7 bases and J by 1 base, with 7 bases left in between. The CDR3 length is 12 residues. For the CDR3, the DNA is TGTGCCAGCATCGTTCAGAACACTGAAGCTTTCTTT. Translated: CASIVQNTEAFF.

V is TRBV29-1 and J is TRBJ2-2; D ambiguous. From germline, CDR1 is SQVTM and CDR2 ANQGSEA. V gave up 4 bases and J gave up 7 bases, with 7 bases separating them. This CDR3 region has 11 residues. The CDR3 DNA is TGCAGCGTTGGTGGTCTCGGGGAGCTGTTTTTT. Encoded protein: CSVGGLGELFF.

This clonotype was found a few times. V and J are TRBV12-3 or TRBV12-4 and TRBJ2-7; 11 bases are a match to TRBD2. V shed 8 bases, J shed 4 bases, and the junction held 4 bases outside the gene matches. The CDR3 is 13 residues long. The CDR3 nucleotides read TGTGCCAGCCGACTAGCGGGACTTTACGAGCAGTACTTC. Encoded protein: CASRLAGLYEQYF.

Here the CDR3 DNA reads TGTGCCACCATTGACTTTCCGGCAAACTATGGCTACACCTTC. This sequence encodes CATIDFPANYGYTF. J is TRBJ1-2 and V is TRBV15; D is uncertain. The CDR3 runs 14 residues. Germline V lookup: CDR1 LNHNV, CDR2 YYDKDF (reference sequence). With 7 bases removed from V and 2 bases from J, the gap between germline ends came to 14 bases.

This clonotype was observed a handful of times. The chain employs TRBV6-1 and TRBJ2-7; 7 bases fit TRBD2. CDR3 length equals 16 residues. J lost 1 base, V lost 6 bases, and 12 bases had no gene match. Germline values: CDR1 MNHNS, CDR2 SASEGT. The CDR3 bases are TGTGCCAGCAGAAAAGGGTTCCGGGAGGCATCCTACGAGCAGTACTTC. Encoded protein: CASRKGFREASYEQYF.

This clonotype showed up just a few times. The chain carries TRBV4-1 and TRBJ1-4, with D uncertain. The CDR3 is 17 residues long. V was clipped by 1 base and J by 0 bases, with 12 bases between them. Germline CDR1 and CDR2: MGHRA and YSYEKL. CDR3 DNA sequence: TGCGCCAGCAGCCAAGCCCCCATAGTTGCAACTAATGAAAAACTGTTTTTT. Translating it yields CASSQAPIVATNEKLFF.

The rearrangement links TRBV3-1 to TRBJ2-5; 8 bases match TRBD1. This CDR3 is built from 15 residues. Germline CDR1 and CDR2: LGHDT and YNNKEL (reference sequence). With V trimmed by 4 bases and J by 4 bases, 8 bases remained unmatched. Here the CDR3 DNA reads TGTGCCAGCAGCCCCACAAACAGGGGGAGAGAGACCCAGTACTTC. Translation: CASSPTNRGRETQYF.